This T cell receptor (beta chain) was identified during a study of patients and donors after allogeneic stem cell transplantation. V lost 6 bases to trimming and J lost 6 bases; unmatched junction nucleotides: 3. Germline CDR1 reads MNHNS; CDR2 reads SASEGT. The CDR3 extends over 14 amino acids. TCRdb reprocessed the RT-PCR reads with MiXCR, giving one entry per CDR3 protein. The sample consists of 200,000 to 250,000 distinct CDR3 sequences, about 14% of them appearing once. The sequence came from a human donor who was either an allogeneic HSCT recipient or a stem cell or donor lymphocyte infusion donor (not recorded which). It is not recorded whose cells these are; they may come from a transplant donor. This rearrangement joins TRBV6-1 to TRBJ2-2, with 11 bases matching TRBD1. Sequencing used blood, either unsorted or a sorted T cell fraction (not recorded which). For the CDR3, the DNA is TGTGCCAGCAGGGGGACAGGGGGGGCCGGGGAGCTGTTTTTT. Translated: CASRGTGGAGELFF.